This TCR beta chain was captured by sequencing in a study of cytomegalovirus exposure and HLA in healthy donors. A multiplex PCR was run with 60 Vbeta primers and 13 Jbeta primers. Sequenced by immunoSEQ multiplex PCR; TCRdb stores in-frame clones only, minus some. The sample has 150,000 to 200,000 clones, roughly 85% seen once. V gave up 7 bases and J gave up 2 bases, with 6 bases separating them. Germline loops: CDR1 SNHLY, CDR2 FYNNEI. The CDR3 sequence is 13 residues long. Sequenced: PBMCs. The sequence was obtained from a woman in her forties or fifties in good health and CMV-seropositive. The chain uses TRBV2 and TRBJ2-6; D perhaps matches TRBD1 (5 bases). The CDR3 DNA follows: TGTGCCAGCAAGGGGCCTGGGGCCAACGTCCTGACTTTC. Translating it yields CASKGPGANVLTF.